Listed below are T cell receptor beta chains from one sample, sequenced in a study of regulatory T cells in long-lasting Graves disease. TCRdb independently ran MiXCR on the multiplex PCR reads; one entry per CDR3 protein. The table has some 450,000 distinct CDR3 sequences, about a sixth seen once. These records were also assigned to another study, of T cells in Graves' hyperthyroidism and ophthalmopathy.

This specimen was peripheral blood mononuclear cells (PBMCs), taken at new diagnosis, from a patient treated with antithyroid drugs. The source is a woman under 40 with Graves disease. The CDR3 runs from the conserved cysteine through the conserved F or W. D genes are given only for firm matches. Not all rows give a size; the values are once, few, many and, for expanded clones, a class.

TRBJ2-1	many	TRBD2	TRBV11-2	TGTGCCAGCAGGGGAGCGGGAGGGCCCAATGAGCAGTTCTTC	CASRGAGGPNEQFF
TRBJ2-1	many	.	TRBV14	TGTGCCAGCAGCCAAGACAGGGCCTTTTACAATGAGCAGTTCTTC	CASSQDRAFYNEQFF
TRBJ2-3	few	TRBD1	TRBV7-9	TGTGCCAGCAGCGGAGACTGGGGACAGACCGGTTCAGATACGCAGTATTTT	CASSGDWGQTGSDTQYF
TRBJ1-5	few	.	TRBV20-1	TGCAGTGCTAGAGATCTCAGGGTCAATCAGCCCCAGCATTTT	CSARDLRVNQPQHF
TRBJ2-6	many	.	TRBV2	TGTGCCAGCAGATCAGACAGTTCTGGGGCCAACGTCCTGACTTTC	CASRSDSSGANVLTF
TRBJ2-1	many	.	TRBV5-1	TGCGCCAGCAGCTTGGCGGGCCTACTCTACAATGAGCAGTTCTTC	CASSLAGLLYNEQFF
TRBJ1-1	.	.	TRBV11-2	TGTGCCAGCAGCTTCCCCGGGACCACTGAAGCTTTCTTT	CASSFPGTTEAFF
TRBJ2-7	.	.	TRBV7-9	TGTGCAGTAACAGGTCACGAGCAGTACTTC	CAVTGHEQYF
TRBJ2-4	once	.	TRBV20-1	TGCAGTGCTAGGGAGCAGACTCAAAACATTCAGTACTTC	CSAREQTQNIQYF
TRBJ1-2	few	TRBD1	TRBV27	TGTGCCAGCAGTTCATCAGGGGGCATGGACTGTGGCTACACCTTC	CASSSSGGMDCGYTF
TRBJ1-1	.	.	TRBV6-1	TGTGCCAGCAGGGACCCCGGCAGGAACACTGAAGCTTTCTTT	CASRDPGRNTEAFF
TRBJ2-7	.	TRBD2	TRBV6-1	TGTGCCAGTCTAGCGGGAGTCTCCTACGAGCAGTACTTC	CASLAGVSYEQYF
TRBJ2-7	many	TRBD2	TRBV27	TGTGCGACGGGACTAGCGGGAGACGAGCAGTACTTC	CATGLAGDEQYF
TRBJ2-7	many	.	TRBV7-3	TGTGCCAGCAGCATGGGTCGTTCCTACGAGCAGTACTTC	CASSMGRSYEQYF
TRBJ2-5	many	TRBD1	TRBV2	TGTGCCAGCAGTGACGACAGGGTGAAAGAGACCCAGTACTTC	CASSDDRVKETQYF
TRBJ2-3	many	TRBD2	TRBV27	TGTGCCAGCAGTACCCGTAGCGGGAGGGCCGGTGATACGCAGTATTTT	CASSTRSGRAGDTQYF
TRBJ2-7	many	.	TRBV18	TGTGCCAGCTCCCCCGGGGTCCTGCCCACCCAGCAGTACTTC	CASSPGVLPTQQYF
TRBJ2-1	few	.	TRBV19	TGTGCCAGTACCAAACAGGGACCTTACAATGAGCAGTTCTTC	CASTKQGPYNEQFF
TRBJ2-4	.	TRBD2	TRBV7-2	TGTGCCAGCAGCTTAGGAACTAGCGACCCCCCCTACATTCAGTACTTC	CASSLGTSDPPYIQYF
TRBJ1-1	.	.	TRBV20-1	TGCAGTGCTAGAGGGGGACCGGGCACTGAAGCTTTCTTT	CSARGGPGTEAFF
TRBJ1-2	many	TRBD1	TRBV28	TGTGCCAGCAGTATTTCCGGGACAGCCTATGGCTACACCTTC	CASSISGTAYGYTF
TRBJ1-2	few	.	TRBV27	TGTGCCAGCAGTTTATTGCGAGAGTTGGGACGGGACCACTATGGCTACACCTTC	CASSLLRELGRDHYGYTF
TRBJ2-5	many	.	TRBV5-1	TGCGCCAGCGGGACAAGCACCCAGACCCAGTACTTC	CASGTSTQTQYF
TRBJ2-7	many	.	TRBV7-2	TGTGCCAGCAGCTTAGATGGCGGAGGATACGAGCAGTACTTC	CASSLDGGGYEQYF
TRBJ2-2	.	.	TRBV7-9	TGTGCCAGCAGCATAATCGGGCCGCCAGCGACCGGGGAGCGGTTTTTT	CASSIIGPPATGERFF
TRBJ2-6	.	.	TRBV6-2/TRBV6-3	TGTGCCAGCAGTTACGAATTTCCGGCTAGAAACTCTGGGGCCAACGTCCTGACTTTC	CASSYEFPARNSGANVLTF
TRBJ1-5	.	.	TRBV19	TGTGCCAGTAGTATTCATCCTTCCCATAGCAATCAGCCCCAGCATTTT	CASSIHPSHSNQPQHF
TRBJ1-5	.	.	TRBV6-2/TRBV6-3	TGTGCCGGCCGGGGGCAATTCTCCGATCAGCCCCAGCATTTT	CAGRGQFSDQPQHF
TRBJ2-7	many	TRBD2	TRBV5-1	TGCGCCAGCAGCTTTGTATTAGCGGGAGGAGAGCAGTACTTC	CASSFVLAGGEQYF
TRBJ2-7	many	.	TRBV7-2	TGTGCCAGCAGCCCATACGGGAGCCCCTACGAGCAGTACTTC	CASSPYGSPYEQYF
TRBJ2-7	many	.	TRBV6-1	TGTGCCAGCAGTAGGGACAAGGTCTCCTACGAGCAGTACTTC	CASSRDKVSYEQYF
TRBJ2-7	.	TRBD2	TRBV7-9	TGTGCCAGCAGCTTATGGGGGGGTCTGAGCTCCTACGAGCAGTACTTC	CASSLWGGLSSYEQYF
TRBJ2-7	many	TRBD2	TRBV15	TGTGCCACCAGCAGAGATCGGGAATTCTTAGCGGGAGGCTCCTACGAGCAGTACTTC	CATSRDREFLAGGSYEQYF
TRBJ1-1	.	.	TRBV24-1	TGTGCCACCAGTGATGCGGGCCCACAGGGAACTGAAGCTTTCTTT	CATSDAGPQGTEAFF
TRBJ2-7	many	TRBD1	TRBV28	TGTGCCAGCACTCGGGACAGGGGGCCGGAAGAGCAGTACTTC	CASTRDRGPEEQYF
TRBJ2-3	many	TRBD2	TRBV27	TGTGCCAGCACCCCTAGCGGGAAAGGCACAGATACGCAGTATTTT	CASTPSGKGTDTQYF
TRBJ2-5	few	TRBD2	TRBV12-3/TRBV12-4	TGTGCCAGCAGTCCGGGCGGGAGGGGTGAGACCCAGTACTTC	CASSPGGRGETQYF
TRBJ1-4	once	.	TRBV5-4	TGTGCCAGCAGCCTCCAAACAACTAATGAAAAACTGTTTTTT	CASSLQTTNEKLFF
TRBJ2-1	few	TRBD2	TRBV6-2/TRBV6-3	TGTGCCAGCAGTTCGACTAGCGGGGGGCAGTTCTTC	CASSSTSGGQFF
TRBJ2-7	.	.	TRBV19	TGTGCCAGTAGTTTGCTACAGGGCTCCTACGAGCAGTACTTC	CASSLLQGSYEQYF
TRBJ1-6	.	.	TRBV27	TGTGCCAGCAGTTTATCCCCAGGAAATTCACCCCTCCACTTT	CASSLSPGNSPLHF